This T cell receptor (beta chain) was found in a study of blood T cell repertoires in COVID-19. Study background: Sites across the United States, Italy and Spain contributed samples from acute and convalescent COVID-19. In each case, the material was cDNA or gDNA derived from T cells, B-cell-depleted T cells, or PBMCs.

Original processing notes: Estimation of nucleated cell counts was performed using reference gene primer amplification. Profiling relied on immunoSEQ multiplex PCR, and the TCRdb table lists in-frame clones only, not all of them. That table is the source of V, J and clone size, and D and trimming were worked out from the DNA. Found here are a few hundred thousand clones, approximately 80% of them singletons; the top ten hold over 2%. In germline, CDR1 is SGHDN, CDR2 FVKESK. Trimming shortened V by 4 bases and J by 3 bases, and 15 bases separated the two germline ends. The CDR3 is 15 amino acids. Material for sequencing was peripheral blood. This TCR was recovered from a man between 35 and 55 years old who had recovered from COVID-19. The rearrangement links TRBV14 to TRBJ2-5; TRBD1 is a possible D gene (6 bases). This chain's CDR3 is CASSPVPGQKETQYF. In DNA form, the CDR3 reads TGTGCCAGCAGCCCGGTCCCGGGACAAAAAGAGACCCAGTACTTC.